Included here is one TCR beta chain sequence, with context. The authors reverse transcribed 0.5 to 1 ug RNA with random hexamers. From the immunoSEQ multiplex PCR reads, TCRdb called clonotypes with MiXCR, one entry per CDR3 protein. The sample includes 140,000 or so distinct CDR3 sequences, roughly 95% of them seen just once. The data stem from a study of CD8 T cells in Susac syndrome. Sequencing was done on a sample of CD4+ T cells from PBMCs. The sequence came from a human donor with Susac syndrome.

The CDR3 DNA follows: TGTGCCAGCAGTGACCCCCGGGGGGGCAACAAAAACATTCAGTACTTC. Encoded protein: CASSDPRGGNKNIQYF. The chain combines TRBV6-2 or TRBV6-3 with TRBJ2-4, with 8 bases lining up with TRBD2. The germline V gene encodes CDR1 MNHEY and CDR2 SVGEGT. The CDR3 spans 16 residues. The V gene end was trimmed by 5 bases and the J gene end by 3 bases; junction bases not matched to a gene: 9.